Listed here are 32 T cell receptor beta chains from one sample, sequenced in a study of glioma-infiltrating T cells. The iRepertoire nested amplicon-rescue multiplex PCR amplified TCR alpha and beta CDR3s from RNA. Via MiXCR, TCRdb re-called the multiplex PCR reads, giving one row per CDR3 protein. The sample includes 150,000 to 200,000 distinct CDR3 sequences, 43% of them seen just once. The sample consisted of glioma tissue, nonneoplastic brain tissue, or PBMCs (not recorded which). Receptor source: a human donor with low-grade glioma or glioblastoma, undergoing nonglioma brain surgery, or in good health (not recorded which).

The gene calls are TRBV5-1 and TRBJ2-1; 13 bases align to TRBD2. In germline, CDR1 is SGHRS, CDR2 YFSETQ. J lost 6 bases, V lost 4 bases, and 1 base had no gene match. The CDR3 sequence is 14 residues long. For the CDR3, the DNA is TGCGCCAGCAGCGGGACTAGCGGGGTCAATGAGCAGTTCTTC. Protein sequence: CASSGTSGVNEQFF.

About this clonotype: The CDR3 end shows no conserved phenylalanine or tryptophan, and so a read error is likely. This sequence joins TRBV6-1 and TRBJ2-5, with 8 bases fitting TRBD2. Germline CDR1 MNHNS, CDR2 SASEGT. The CDR3 totals 14 residues. V dropped 1 base and J dropped 7; count of bases not matched to a gene: 5. The CDR3: CASSEGTSSGTQYY. The CDR3 bases are TGTGCCAGCAGTGAAGGGACTAGCTCGGGGACCCAGTACTAT.

To note about this clonotype: A much larger clone differs from this one at a single base, so this may be a read error. This chain uses TRBV14 with TRBJ1-1, with a possible D match to TRBD1 (5 bases). The germline V gene encodes CDR1 SGHDN and CDR2 FVKESK. The CDR3 length is 15 residues. CDR3 protein: CASSQAGPINTESFF. The CDR3 DNA is TGTGCCAGCAGCCAAGCGGGACCAATAAACACTGAATCTTTCTTT.

This chain joins TRBV27 and TRBJ2-2; D possibly corresponds to TRBD2 (5 bases). The CDR3 has 13 residues. Germline lookup yields CDR1 MNHEY and CDR2 SMNVEV (reference sequence). The V and J ends lost 11 bases and 5 bases respectively, with 15 bases between them. The CDR3 DNA follows: TGTGCCGCACGGACTGGTAAAACCGGGGAGCTGTTTTTT. Its translation: CAARTGKTGELFF.

This chain joins TRBV12-3 or TRBV12-4 and TRBJ2-2; a possible D gene is TRBD2 (6 bases). Deletions cut 6 bases from V and 7 bases from J, with 15 bases between. This CDR3 has 14 residues. The CDR3 coding sequence is TGTGCCAGCAGCCATGGGAGGATAAACGGGGAGCTGTTTTTT. Encoded protein: CASSHGRINGELFF.

This clonotype was seen only a few times. V usage is TRBV9 and J usage is TRBJ2-1; D might be TRBD1 or TRBD2, each matching 5 bases. The CDR3 extends over 15 amino acids. V lost 3 bases and J lost 7, with 17 bases in between. Germline values: CDR1 SGDLS, CDR2 YYNGEE. The CDR3 loop is CASSAGTGTPNEQFF. The CDR3 DNA follows: TGTGCCAGCAGCGCCGGGACGGGAACCCCAAATGAGCAGTTCTTC. The full variable domain, with the rest looked up from reference TRBV9 and TRBJ2-1, is DSGVTQTPKHLITATGQRVTLRCSPRSGDLSVYWYQQSLDQGLQFLIQYYNGEERAKGNILERFSAQQFPDLHSELNLSSLELGDSALYFCASSAGTGTPNEQFFGPGTRLTVL.

This clonotype was detected a few times. This chain links TRBV2 with TRBJ2-1; no reliable D call. The germline V and J ends were trimmed by 3 bases and 10 bases, with 7 bases remaining between them. CDR1 and CDR2 (germline): SNHLY, FYNNEI. The CDR3 loop spans 11 amino acids. CDR3 DNA: TGTGCCAGCAGTGAGCCCCCAGAGCAGTTCTTC. Protein: CASSEPPEQFF.

CDR3 DNA: TGTGCCAGCAGTGATTGGGACAGCGATGATCAGCCCCAGCATTTT. Translated, it gives CASSDWDSDDQPQHF. V usage is TRBV25-1 and J usage is TRBJ1-5; 7 bases are a match to TRBD1. Trimming cost V 3 bases and J 5 bases; bases outside gene matches: 7. Germline V gene sequence: CDR1 MGHDK, CDR2 SYGVNS. The CDR3 totals 15 residues. Filled out from reference TRBV25-1 and TRBJ1-5, the complete variable domain reads EADIYQTPRYLVIGTGKKITLECSQTMGHDKMYWYQQDPGMELHLIHYSYGVNSTEKGDLSSESTVSRIRTEHFPLTLESARPSHTSQYLCASSDWDSDDQPQHFGDGTRLSIL.

Comment on this clonotype: This may be a read error: a much more frequent sequence differs by one nucleotide. J is TRBJ2-7 and V is TRBV12-3 or TRBV12-4; D uncertain. CDR3 length: 11 amino acids. CDR3 protein: CDSSARSEQYF. DNA of the CDR3: TGTGACAGCAGTGCCCGGAGCGAGCAGTACTTC.

The genes are TRBV29-1 and TRBJ2-1; D perhaps matches TRBD2 (6 bases). CDR1 is SQVTM, CDR2 ANQGSEA, per germline. CDR3 length: 16 amino acids. Trimming took 4 bases from V and 6 from J, leaving 22 bases between them. CDR3 in DNA: TGCAGCGTTGGGAGGGTTGTGGGAGCGGGCGGCAATGAGCAGTTCTTC. Residues: CSVGRVVGAGGNEQFF.

The rearrangement uses TRBV2 and TRBJ1-1, with a possible D match to TRBD1 (6 bases). The V gene's germline CDR1 is SNHLY and CDR2 FYNNEI. This CDR3 is 12 amino acids long. The V end lost 7 bases, the J end lost 11 bases, and 17 bases lay between the germline ends. The CDR3 spells CASTHRAPEAFF. The CDR3 DNA reads as TGTGCCAGCACACACAGGGCCCCCGAGGCTTTCTTT.

Worth noting for this clonotype: An end of the junction does not agree with germline; a read error may underlie this. The CDR3 bases are TGCAGTGTACTACGTCGATCTAACTATTGCTACACCTTC. Translated, it gives CSVLRRSNYCYTF. The rearrangement joins TRBV20-1 to TRBJ1-2; D remains ambiguous. The CDR3 extends over 13 amino acids. Germline V gene data show CDR1 as DFQATT and CDR2 as SNEGSKA (reference sequence).

This clonotype came up once. Given a much more abundant clone one base away, this may be a read error. V is TRBV19 and J is TRBJ2-7; 8 positions match TRBD1. Germline V gene sequence: CDR1 LNHDA, CDR2 SQIVND (reference sequence). This CDR3 region has 13 residues. DNA for the CDR3: TGTGCCAGTACCGGGACAGGAGCCTACAAGCAGTACTTC. Translation gives CASTGTGAYKQYF.

This clonotype was seen only once. The gene calls are TRBV2 and TRBJ2-7, with 7 bases fitting TRBD2. This CDR3 spans 13 amino acids. Germline V gene data show CDR1 as SNHLY and CDR2 as FYNNEI. After removal of 9 bases from V and 3 bases from J, the junction contained 8 bases not matched to a gene. CDR3 loop: CARRLAGLYEQYF. Here the CDR3 DNA reads TGTGCCAGAAGACTAGCAGGTCTCTACGAGCAGTACTTC.

The chain links TRBV30 to TRBJ1-5, with TRBD1 as a possible D gene (6 bases). The CDR3 covers 13 residues. The V gene's germline CDR1 is GTSNPN and CDR2 SVGIG (reference sequence). The V end lost 0 bases, the J end lost 5 bases, and 8 bases lay between the germline ends. In DNA form, the CDR3 reads TGTGCCTGGAGTGTAAGGGGGGATCAGCCCCAGCATTTT. It is translated as CAWSVRGDQPQHF.

This clonotype was observed at least ten times. CDR3 sequence (DNA): TGTGCCAGCAGTTACCGGGCGGGGACAAGAATAAGCACAGATACGCAGTATTTT. Translation: CASSYRAGTRISTDTQYF. The chain joins TRBV6-6 to TRBJ2-3, with D tentatively TRBD1 or TRBD2 (6 bases each). Trimming shortened V by 2 bases and J by 0 bases, and 18 bases separated the two germline ends. Per germline, CDR1 MNHNY and CDR2 SVGAGI (reference sequence). CDR3 size: 18 residues.

For this clonotype: A read error is possible here, since a much larger clone lies one base away. The V gene is TRBV4-1, the J gene TRBJ1-1; the D is unclear. V gave up 0 bases and J gave up 3 bases, with 8 bases separating them. The CDR3 consists of 14 residues. The V gene's germline CDR1 is MGHRA and CDR2 YSYEKL. CDR3 nucleotides: TGCGCCAGCAGCCAAGATACGCAGGACACTGAAGCTTTCTTT. Translating gives CASSQDTQDTEAFF.

This chain uses TRBV6-1 with TRBJ2-1; 9 bases align to TRBD2. Losses at the gene ends were 1 base for V and 8 bases for J; bases not matched to a gene: 6. There are 15 residues in the CDR3. Germline lookup yields CDR1 MNHNS and CDR2 SASEGT. The CDR3 region has the DNA TGTGCCAGCAGTGAAGTGTTTGCGGGAGGGGATGAGCAGTTCTTC. Amino acid sequence: CASSEVFAGGDEQFF.

Turning to this clonotype: A much larger clone is a single base away; this may be a read error. The V and J genes are TRBV20-1 and TRBJ2-1; 13 bases fit TRBD2. This CDR3 is 17 amino acids long. CDR1 and CDR2 from the germline V gene are DFQATT and SNEGSKA (reference sequence). The CDR3 nucleotides read TGCAGTGCTCGGACTAGCGGGAGCCTATTCTCCTACAATGAGCAGTCCTTC. This gives the protein CSARTSGSLFSYNEQSF.

The V and J genes are TRBV12-3 or TRBV12-4 and TRBJ2-1; 8 bases align to TRBD2. The CDR3 totals 15 residues. Germline trimming cut 1 base from V and 7 bases from J; bases unmatched to any gene: 6. The CDR3 loop reads CASSLVGTRRNEQFF. The DNA of the CDR3 is TGTGCCAGCAGTTTAGTGGGGACTAGGCGAAATGAGCAGTTCTTC.

This rearrangement joins TRBV12-5 to TRBJ2-3; no reliable D call. Germline-derived CDR1 and CDR2 are LGHNT and FRNRAP. Trimming stripped 3 bases from V and 10 bases from J, with 11 bases between. The CDR3 is made up of 12 amino acids. CDR3 region: CASGLEESAQYF. The DNA for the CDR3 is TGTGCTAGTGGTTTAGAAGAGAGTGCGCAGTATTTT.

This chain uses TRBV12-3 or TRBV12-4 with TRBJ1-1, with D hard to call. Trimming took 6 bases from V and 10 from J, leaving 21 bases between them. This CDR3 has 14 amino acids. The CDR3 nucleotides read TGTGCCAGCAGCCCTCGGACCGCCGCTATCGGAGCTTTCTTT. Protein sequence: CASSPRTAAIGAFF.

This clonotype has a single count. The junction does not match germline at one end; this may be a read error. CDR3 coding DNA: TGCGACAGCAGAGAACCGGGACCCTTCAATCAGCCCCAGCATTTT. Translated: CDSREPGPFNQPQHF. The chain is built from TRBV10-1 and TRBJ1-5; D is possibly TRBD1 (5 bases). The CDR3 runs 15 residues. In germline, CDR1 is WNHNN, CDR2 SYGVQD (reference sequence).

This clonotype turned up a few times. The V call is TRBV14, the J call TRBJ2-7; D remains ambiguous. Germline V gene data show CDR1 as SGHDN and CDR2 as FVKESK. V gave up 1 base and J gave up 2 bases, with 9 bases separating them. The CDR3 is made up of 14 amino acids. This CDR3 is CASSQGVLPYEQYF. CDR3 nucleotides: TGTGCCAGCAGCCAAGGGGTCCTCCCCTACGAGCAGTACTTC.

As for this clonotype: A read error may produce the germline difference seen at one junction end. The gene calls are TRBV28 and TRBJ2-5; D gene ambiguous. The CDR3 sequence is 15 residues long. Germline V gene data show CDR1 as MDHEN and CDR2 as SYDVKM. The CDR3 loop is CASSLSSGNKETEYF. The CDR3 DNA reads TGTGCCAGCAGTTTAAGTTCGGGTAACAAAGAGACCGAGTACTTC. The complete variable domain, with remaining parts taken from reference TRBV28 and TRBJ2-5, reads DVKVTQSSRYLVKRTGEKVFLECVQDMDHENMFWYRQDPGLGLRLIYFSYDVKMKEKGDIPEGYSVSREKKERFSLILESASTNQTSMYLCASSLSSGNKETEYFGPGTRLLVL.

This chain joins TRBV3-1 and TRBJ2-4, with TRBD2 as a possible D gene (5 bases). Trimming took off 1 base at V and 6 bases at J, with 10 bases between the two ends. This CDR3 has 14 residues. CDR1 and CDR2 from the germline V gene are LGHDT and YNNKEL (reference sequence). The CDR3 region has the DNA TGTGCCAGCAGCCAAGTTCGGGATGGAAACATTCAGTACTTC. Its translation is CASSQVRDGNIQYF.

Points on this clonotype: At one end, the junction sequence differs from germline, possibly due to a read error. This chain uses TRBV18 with TRBJ2-3; TRBD2 agrees at 7 bases. The germline CDR1 and CDR2 sequences are KGHSH and LQKENI. The CDR3 is 15 amino acids. CDR3 protein: CASSPTGGPTDTKYF. CDR3 DNA: TGTGCCAGCTCACCAACGGGAGGCCCCACAGATACGAAGTATTTT.

On this clonotype itself: At one end, the junction sequence differs from germline, possibly due to a read error. The chain carries TRBV28 and TRBJ2-1; 7 bases agree with TRBD1. CDR1 is MDHEN, CDR2 SYDVKM, per germline. The CDR3 is 15 amino acids. The CDR3: CAGSFLLPDRVDQFF. The CDR3 coding sequence is TGTGCCGGCAGTTTCCTCCTACCCGACAGGGTCGATCAGTTCTTC. Full variable domain (rest looked up from reference TRBV28 and TRBJ2-1): DVKVTQSSRYLVKRTGEKVFLECVQDMDHENMFWYRQDPGLGLRLIYFSYDVKMKEKGDIPEGYSVSREKKERFSLILESASTNQTSMYLCAGSFLLPDRVDQFFGPGTRLTVL.

This clonotype came up a few times. V usage is TRBV3-1 and J usage is TRBJ2-3; the match to TRBD2 covers 8 bases. Losses at the gene ends were 3 bases for V and 6 bases for J; bases not matched to a gene: 17. This CDR3 spans 18 amino acids. Germline loops: CDR1 LGHDT, CDR2 YNNKEL (reference sequence). CDR3 amino acids: CASSHPQSPGTRGDTQYF. The CDR3 coding sequence is TGTGCCAGCAGCCACCCCCAGAGTCCCGGGACTAGAGGGGATACGCAGTATTTT.

This clonotype has only a few counts. This chain connects TRBV11-3 to TRBJ1-1, with unresolved D. CDR1 is SGHNT, CDR2 YENEEA, per germline. CDR3 length equals 13 residues. V was trimmed by 5 bases and J by 1 base, leaving 8 bases between them. The CDR3 coding sequence is TGTGCCAGCAGCCTGACGAGGAACACTGAAGCTTTCTTT. It encodes CASSLTRNTEAFF.

This clonotype has a handful of counts. Sequence at one end of the junction differs from germline and may be a read error. The chain combines TRBV19 with TRBJ1-1; 10 bases are a match to TRBD1. Germline values: CDR1 LNHDA, CDR2 SQIVND (reference sequence). The CDR3 length is 17 residues. This CDR3 reads CSSTARRGQGTSTEAFF. CDR3 sequence (DNA): TGTTCCAGTACCGCAAGGCGGGGACAGGGGACTAGCACTGAAGCTTTCTTT.

Comment on this clonotype: With a much larger clone just one base away, this may be a read error. The chain recombines TRBV7-4 with TRBJ1-5; D unclear. The CDR3 is 15 amino acids. Germline V gene sequence: CDR1 SGHVT, CDR2 SQSDAQ. Trimming stripped 10 bases from V and 0 bases from J, with 16 bases between. The CDR3 is CAIDMDGYSNQPQHF. CDR3 DNA sequence: TGTGCCATAGACATGGACGGTTATAGCAATCAGCCCCAGCATTTT.